This T cell receptor (beta chain) was obtained from a study of T-cell reconstitution after alpha-beta-depleted transplantation in children. Findings and limits, study-wide: The origin of high day-60 TCRbeta diversity in some patients lay in surviving recipient T cells and thymic progenitors. In patients about two months after transplant, alpha-beta T cells reportedly arose from several hundred expanded graft clones. Newly produced T cells mostly provided counts and TCRbeta diversity after one year, as hyperexpanded clones declined.

Unique molecular identifiers were incorporated during preparation of the TCRbeta library. Each CDR3 protein is one row after TCRdb ran MiXCR on the PCR reads. The sample holds fewer than 700,000 distinct CDR3 sequences, under 25% seen once. CDR3 size: 16 residues. The V gene end was trimmed by 1 base and the J gene end by 1 base; junction bases not matched to a gene: 4. The germline gives CDR1 SGHVS, CDR2 FQNEAQ. This clonotype was detected a few times. Antigen: not known. This sample comprised PBMCs, mostly from graft donor cells, obtained 360 days after TCRalphabeta/CD19-depleted stem cell transplant. The TCR comes from a boy younger than two who had a stem cell transplant for acute myeloid leukemia, so the T cells may come from the graft donor. The chain links TRBV7-8 to TRBJ1-5; TRBD1 agrees at 7 bases. The CDR3 sequence is CASSLGRGQSNQPQHF. Here the CDR3 DNA reads TGTGCCAGCAGCTTAGGGCGGGGACAGAGCAATCAGCCCCAGCATTTT.